These 30 T cell receptor beta chains share one sample of origin, sequenced in a study of response to subunit inactivated influenza vaccine. TCRdb re-analysed the RT-PCR reads in MiXCR, keeping a single row per CDR3 protein. The sample contains around 480,000 distinct CDR3 sequences, over 9.5% of which appear only once. Here the sequenced sample was PBMCs from blood, taken 45 days after vaccination. The origin of the receptors is a man aged 50 or older who received an inactivated influenza vaccine.

The sample holds many counts of this clonotype. The chain recombines TRBV5-1 with TRBJ1-1, with unresolved D. The germline CDR1 and CDR2 sequences are SGHRS and YFSETQ. V lost 5 bases, J lost 0 bases, and 5 bases lay in between. The length of the CDR3 is 12 residues. This CDR3 is CASRALNTEAFF. In DNA form, the CDR3 reads TGCGCCAGCAGGGCCTTGAACACTGAAGCTTTCTTT.

To note about this clonotype: At one boundary the junction diverges from the germline segment, which might be a read error. The V and J genes are TRBV12-3 or TRBV12-4 and TRBJ2-7; tentatively, D is TRBD1 (5 bases). CDR3 length equals 16 residues. The DNA of the CDR3 is TGTGCCAGCAGAATCTCAGGGTCCCCCTCAAGGTACGGGCAGTACTTC. Translated, it gives CASRISGSPSRYGQYF.

The chain combines TRBV6-6 with TRBJ2-7; a possible D gene is TRBD2 (5 bases). This CDR3 has 13 residues. Germline V gives CDR1 MNHNY, CDR2 SVGAGI (reference sequence). The germline V and J ends were trimmed by 6 bases and 5 bases, with 14 bases remaining between them. This chain's CDR3 is CASRRGLIDEQYF. The CDR3 DNA sequence: TGTGCCAGCAGAAGAGGGTTGATCGACGAGCAGTACTTC.

This clonotype occurred a few times. The gene calls are TRBV12-3 or TRBV12-4 and TRBJ1-5, with D unresolved. This CDR3 has 15 residues. Trimming cost V 2 bases and J 0 bases, with 8 bases left between them. The CDR3 nucleotides are TGTGCCAGCAGTTTACAGGCGGATAGCAATCAGCCCCAGCATTTT. The encoded protein is CASSLQADSNQPQHF.

In its sample, this clonotype was seen many times. Here the CDR3 reads CASSLAASGWDSNFF. The CDR3 region has the DNA TGTGCCAGCAGCTTAGCGGCATCCGGATGGGACAGCAACTTCTTC. J is TRBJ2-1 and V is TRBV7-2; TRBD1 aligns across 7 bases. Per the germline V gene, CDR1 is SGHTA and CDR2 is FQGNSA. CDR3 size: 15 residues. With 0 bases clipped from V and 16 bases from J, the junction kept 15 bases outside the gene matches. Drawing the rest from reference TRBV7-2 and TRBJ2-1, the complete variable domain is GAGVSQSPSNKVTEKGKDVELRCDPISGHTALYWYRQSLGQGLEFLIYFQGNSAPDKSGLPSDRFSAERTGGSVSTLTIQRTQQEDSAVYLCASSLAASGWDSNFFGPGTRLTVL.

The gene calls are TRBV30 and TRBJ2-1; the match to TRBD2 covers 7 bases. Germline CDR1 and CDR2: GTSNPN and SVGIG (reference sequence). The CDR3 is made up of 11 amino acids. The V gene end was trimmed by 2 bases and the J gene end by 10 bases; junction bases not matched to a gene: 2. CDR3 residues: CAWSSSGEQFF. DNA for the CDR3: TGTGCCTGGAGTAGTAGCGGGGAGCAGTTCTTC.

This clonotype has a handful of counts. The CDR3 loop is CASSLDLGTGYEQYF. Here the CDR3 DNA reads TGTGCCAGCAGCTTAGATCTCGGGACAGGCTACGAGCAGTACTTC. The genes are TRBV11-2 and TRBJ2-7; 8 nucleotides align to TRBD1. Germline CDR1 is SGHAT and CDR2 is FQNNGV. V lost 0 bases to trimming and J lost 3 bases; unmatched junction nucleotides: 4. The CDR3 has 15 amino acids.

This clonotype was seen ten or more times. The chain recombines TRBV5-1 with TRBJ2-1; possible D gene TRBD1, 6 bases. CDR3 size: 14 residues. CDR1 is SGHRS and CDR2 is YFSETQ in the germline V gene. V dropped 4 bases and J dropped 6 bases, with 14 bases sitting between them. The CDR3 region is CASSPIAGVNEQFF. Here the CDR3 DNA reads TGCGCCAGCAGCCCCATTGCAGGGGTCAATGAGCAGTTCTTC.

The chain carries TRBV20-1 and TRBJ2-3; D perhaps matches TRBD1 (7 bases). V dropped 6 bases and J dropped 9 bases, with 19 bases sitting between them. CDR3 length: 13 residues. Germline V lookup: CDR1 DFQATT, CDR2 SNEGSKA (reference sequence). The CDR3 sequence is CSARGVGFNTQYF. The CDR3 DNA follows: TGCAGTGCCAGGGGGGTGGGATTCAACACGCAGTATTTT.

This clonotype was seen a few times. The CDR3 nucleotides are TGCAGTGTGGACAGGGACTATGGCTACACCTTC. It yields the protein CSVDRDYGYTF. V and J are TRBV20-1 and TRBJ1-2; 8 bases fit TRBD1. Germline CDR1 reads DFQATT; CDR2 reads SNEGSKA (reference sequence). The V and J ends lost 7 bases and 3 bases, in that order; junction bases with no gene match: 1. The CDR3 spans 11 residues.

In its sample, this clonotype was seen a few times. This rearrangement joins TRBV7-9 to TRBJ1-2; TRBD1 agrees at 7 bases. This CDR3 has 14 residues. Germline V lookup: CDR1 SEHNR, CDR2 FQNEAQ (reference sequence). Losses at the gene ends were 2 bases for V and 5 bases for J; bases not matched to a gene: 5. The CDR3 sequence: CASSLLGQKYGYTF. CDR3 coding DNA: TGTGCCAGCAGCTTATTGGGACAGAAATATGGCTACACCTTC.

This clonotype was counted between two and nine times. This chain joins TRBV5-1 and TRBJ2-1, with 9 bases that match TRBD1. The germline V gene encodes CDR1 SGHRS and CDR2 YFSETQ. V was pared by 2 bases and J by 7 bases, with 7 bases of the junction left unmatched. The CDR3 loop spans 15 amino acids. This CDR3 is CASSLGTGTWNEQFF. The CDR3 DNA is TGCGCCAGCAGCTTAGGGACAGGGACTTGGAATGAGCAGTTCTTC.

This clonotype was counted ten times or more. The J gene is TRBJ2-1, the V gene TRBV6-5; the match to TRBD2 covers 13 bases. CDR1 and CDR2 from the germline V gene are MNHEY and SVGAGI. The CDR3 is 17 amino acids. After removal of 2 bases from V and 6 bases from J, the junction contained 7 bases not matched to a gene. CDR3 nucleotides: TGTGCCAGCAGTTACCGACTAGCGGGAGGAAGGGTCAATGAGCAGTTCTTC. This codes for CASSYRLAGGRVNEQFF.

This clonotype was seen a handful of times. V usage is TRBV20-1 and J usage is TRBJ1-6; possibly TRBD1 for D (5 bases). Germline CDR1 reads DFQATT; CDR2 reads SNEGSKA (reference sequence). V lost 3 bases and J 6 bases, leaving 12 bases between the germline ends. This CDR3 comprises 14 residues. CDR3 DNA sequence: TGCAGTGCTAGGCTGGGGGACTTTAATTCACCCCTCCACTTT. It yields the protein CSARLGDFNSPLHF.

Many counts were recorded for this clonotype. The chain links TRBV5-5 to TRBJ1-1, with TRBD1 matching over 7 bases. The V gene end was trimmed by 0 bases and the J gene end by 4 bases; junction bases not matched to a gene: 3. Germline V gives CDR1 SGHKS, CDR2 YYEKEE (reference sequence). The CDR3 runs 14 residues. The DNA of the CDR3 is TGTGCCAGCAGCTTGGAGGGGGCCTTCACTGAAGCTTTCTTT. The encoded protein is CASSLEGAFTEAFF.

The V call is TRBV28, the J call TRBJ2-5, with D perhaps TRBD2 (5 bases). V gave up 6 bases and J gave up 7 bases, with 15 bases separating them. CDR3 length: 13 amino acids. Germline loops: CDR1 MDHEN, CDR2 SYDVKM. CDR3 amino acids: CASRTGLYGTQYF. The CDR3 region has the DNA TGTGCCAGCAGGACGGGGTTGTATGGGACCCAGTACTTC.

This clonotype was counted between two and nine times. This chain uses TRBV7-6 with TRBJ2-1; 11 bases agree with TRBD2. V dropped 11 bases and J dropped 8; count of bases not matched to a gene: 17. The CDR3 has 16 residues. The germline gives CDR1 SGHVS, CDR2 FNYEAQ. CDR3 sequence (DNA): TGTGCCTGTCAGGGGGTCGGGACTAGCGGAAGTTATGAGCAGTTCTTC. It translates to CACQGVGTSGSYEQFF.

This clonotype was counted only a few times. The gene calls are TRBV20-1 and TRBJ2-2; a possible D gene is TRBD2 (7 bases). With 0 bases removed from V and 2 bases from J, the gap between germline ends came to 16 bases. CDR1 and CDR2 (germline): DFQATT, SNEGSKA (reference sequence). The CDR3 loop spans 17 amino acids. The CDR3 loop reads CSARDVWGGGNTGELFF. DNA of the CDR3: TGCAGTGCTAGAGATGTGTGGGGAGGGGGAAACACCGGGGAGCTGTTTTTT.

This clonotype was observed a few times. The chain carries TRBV15 and TRBJ2-7; 9 nucleotides line up with TRBD1. Germline values: CDR1 LNHNV, CDR2 YYDKDF (reference sequence). The CDR3 runs to 14 residues. V was pared by 3 bases and J by 2 bases, with 2 bases of the junction left unmatched. In nucleotides, the CDR3 is TGTGCCACCAGCAGTTACAGGGGGCCCTACGAGCAGTACTTC. Protein sequence: CATSSYRGPYEQYF.

The chain links TRBV9 to TRBJ2-3, with 9 bases identical to TRBD2. Germline CDR1 and CDR2: SGDLS and YYNGEE. Germline trimming cut 1 base from V and 2 bases from J; bases unmatched to any gene: 2. This CDR3 has 15 amino acids. CDR3 DNA: TGTGCCAGCAGCGTAATAGCGGGAGACACAGATACGCAGTATTTT. Translation gives CASSVIAGDTDTQYF. The full variable domain, completed using reference TRBV9 and TRBJ2-3, is DSGVTQTPKHLITATGQRVTLRCSPRSGDLSVYWYQQSLDQGLQFLIQYYNGEERAKGNILERFSAQQFPDLHSELNLSSLELGDSALYFCASSVIAGDTDTQYFGPGTRLTVL.

This clonotype was seen more than once but under ten times. The V gene is TRBV20-1, the J gene TRBJ2-2; the D gene is possibly TRBD2 (6 bases). The CDR3 extends over 14 amino acids. Trimming removed 6 bases at V and 5 bases at J, with 16 bases between. Germline V gene lookup returns CDR1 DFQATT and CDR2 SNEGSKA (reference sequence). The CDR3 DNA follows: TGCAGTGCCCCACCGGGGGTAGAAACCGGGGAGCTGTTTTTT. The encoded protein is CSAPPGVETGELFF.

The rearrangement joins TRBV5-1 to TRBJ2-3, with D possibly called TRBD1 or TRBD2 (5 bases each). Between the trimmed V and J ends, which lost 4 bases and 1 base, there was a span of 13 bases. Germline V CDR1 and CDR2: SGHRS, YFSETQ. This CDR3 is 15 amino acids long. The CDR3: CASSPWDRGTDTQYF. For the CDR3, the DNA is TGCGCCAGCAGCCCCTGGGACCGGGGCACAGATACGCAGTATTTT.

This clonotype was picked up a small number of times. The chain recombines TRBV4-3 with TRBJ1-5, with D perhaps matching TRBD1 (6 bases). Germline V gives CDR1 LGHNA, CDR2 YSLEER. The CDR3 runs to 14 residues. V lost 4 bases to trimming and J lost 7 bases, with 14 bases between them. This CDR3 is CASSREHRAQPQHF. The CDR3 DNA sequence: TGCGCCAGCAGCCGAGAACACAGGGCACAGCCCCAGCATTTT.

This clonotype was seen more than once but under ten times. This chain uses TRBV5-1 with TRBJ1-3; D unresolved. The V gene lost 4 bases and the J gene lost 0 bases, with 14 bases spanning the gap. The germline V gene encodes CDR1 SGHRS and CDR2 YFSETQ. This CDR3 is built from 16 residues. CDR3: CASSASGSYSGNTIYF. The CDR3 nucleotides are TGCGCCAGCAGCGCCTCGGGATCTTACTCTGGAAACACCATATATTTT.

The genes are TRBV9 and TRBJ2-1, with D possibly called TRBD1 or TRBD2 (5 bases each). The CDR3 consists of 15 residues. Germline V gives CDR1 SGDLS, CDR2 YYNGEE. V lost 6 bases and J 4 bases, leaving 17 bases between the germline ends. CDR3 in DNA: TGTGCCAGCACCGAGGGGTGGGAGTCTTACAATGAGCAGTTCTTC. Translation gives CASTEGWESYNEQFF.

In its sample, this clonotype was seen a few times. The chain is built from TRBV6-1 and TRBJ2-7; 11 positions match TRBD1. V was pared by 5 bases and J by 5 bases, with 8 bases of the junction left unmatched. Germline V lookup: CDR1 MNHNS, CDR2 SASEGT. The CDR3 has 15 amino acids. The CDR3 nucleotides are TGTGCCAGCAGTATCACCGGGACAGGGGGGAACGAGCAGTACTTC. This sequence encodes CASSITGTGGNEQYF.

The J gene is TRBJ2-7, the V gene TRBV14; TRBD1 agrees at 7 bases. J was trimmed by 6 bases and V by 4 bases; bases with no gene match: 15. CDR3 length equals 16 residues. The V gene's germline CDR1 is SGHDN and CDR2 FVKESK. The CDR3 protein is CASSRFEGQRRGEQYF. The CDR3 DNA is TGTGCCAGCAGCCGTTTTGAGGGACAGCGAAGGGGCGAGCAGTACTTC.

The genes are TRBV2 and TRBJ2-3; 13 bases agree with TRBD2. The length of the CDR3 is 15 residues. The ends lost 4 bases at V and 4 bases at J; junction bases unmatched: 2. The germline gives CDR1 SNHLY, CDR2 FYNNEI. The CDR3 DNA sequence: TGTGCCAGCAGTGTTACTAGCGGGAGGGCAGATACGCAGTATTTT. Amino acids: CASSVTSGRADTQYF.

This clonotype was seen many times. This chain links TRBV12-3 or TRBV12-4 with TRBJ2-1, with TRBD2 matching 14 bases. The V segment lost 6 bases and the J segment 10 bases; nucleotides outside the gene matches: 8. CDR3 length equals 15 residues. CDR3 DNA: TGTGCCAGCAGCCAAGGACTAGCGGGAGGTATCGAGCAGTTCTTC. Amino acid sequence: CASSQGLAGGIEQFF.

This chain connects TRBV7-2 to TRBJ2-1; no definite D call. V gave up 1 base and J gave up 3 bases, with 10 bases separating them. CDR1 and CDR2 (germline): SGHTA, FQGNSA. The CDR3 covers 15 residues. The CDR3 DNA follows: TGTGCCAGCAGCTTAGGCGGAACCCACTACAATGAGCAGTTCTTC. This sequence encodes CASSLGGTHYNEQFF.